These T cell receptor beta chains were read from a single sample in a study of T cells in Graves' hyperthyroidism and ophthalmopathy. A single record per CDR3 protein comes from TCRdb applying MiXCR to the multiplex PCR reads. The table has around 700,000 distinct CDR3 sequences, about 17% seen once. Sequencing used blood. The receptors stem from a woman aged 45-60 years with Graves' hyperthyroidism that later progressed to Graves' ophthalmopathy. CDR3s include the opening cysteine and the closing phenylalanine or tryptophan. The D gene is left open where the match is weak. Clone size appears in some rows only: once, few, many, or a class for an expanded clone.

v_call,j_call,clone_size,d_call,cdr3_nt,cdr3_aa
TRBV11-2,TRBJ2-1,few,-,TGTGCCAGCAGCTTATATTTCTGGGATGCCTACAATGAGCAGTTCTTC,CASSLYFWDAYNEQFF
TRBV6-1,TRBJ2-2,few,-,TGTGCCAGCGGTAGACAGAGGGCCGGGGAGCTGTTTTTT,CASGRQRAGELFF
TRBV6-1,TRBJ2-4,-,-,TGTGCCAGCAAGGGGTCAAGACAGACAAACATTCAGTACTTC,CASKGSRQTNIQYF
TRBV13,TRBJ2-3,many,TRBD2,TGTGCCAGCAGCTTAAGGACTAGCGGGGGAGTAGATACGCAGTATTTT,CASSLRTSGGVDTQYF
TRBV2,TRBJ1-5,-,-,TGTGCCAGCAGTGAAGCAAGCGGACCGGGGCAGCCCCAGCATTTT,CASSEASGPGQPQHF
TRBV11-2,TRBJ2-6,many,-,TGTGCCAGCAGCTTCCTGACAGGTGGGGCCAACGTCCTGACTTTC,CASSFLTGGANVLTF
TRBV12-3/TRBV12-4,TRBJ2-3,many,-,TGTGCCAGCAGTTGGGACTCCACTAGCACAGATACGCAGTATTTT,CASSWDSTSTDTQYF
TRBV6-1,TRBJ1-2,-,TRBD1,TGTGCCAGCAGGGGACAGGGAGGGGTTTACACCTTC,CASRGQGGVYTF
TRBV11-3,TRBJ1-1,many,-,TGTGCCAGCAGCTTAGGTATTAACCTTCTTGAAGCTTTCTTT,CASSLGINLLEAFF
TRBV19,TRBJ1-6,many,-,TGTGCCAGTAGTGGGAAACAGGGTGCGAATTCACCCCTCCACTTT,CASSGKQGANSPLHF
TRBV15,TRBJ2-7,many,-,TGTGCCACCAGCAGAGGCGGGCCAAGGAGCTCCTACGAGCAGTACTTC,CATSRGGPRSSYEQYF
TRBV7-3,TRBJ2-5,-,-,TGTGCCAGCAGCTTAATAGGTCCTCCCGGGTTAGAGACCCAGTACTTC,CASSLIGPPGLETQYF
TRBV2,TRBJ2-1,many,-,TGTGCCAGCAGCACCCCAGGGGCCAATGAGCAGTTCTTC,CASSTPGANEQFF
TRBV29-1,TRBJ1-1,many,TRBD1,TGCAGCGCCGGGACAGAAAACACTGAAGCTTTCTTT,CSAGTENTEAFF
TRBV19,TRBJ1-5,-,TRBD1,TGTGCCAGTAGTATAGGGTCCAGGGGGACCCTAAGGAATAGCAATCAGCCCCAGCATTTT,CASSIGSRGTLRNSNQPQHF
TRBV5-1,TRBJ1-2,many,TRBD1,TGCGCCAGCAGCTTGGACATCGGACAGGGATATGGCTACACCTTC,CASSLDIGQGYGYTF
TRBV6-6,TRBJ1-5,many,TRBD1,TGTGCCAGCAGTTACAGCACAGGGGTCAATCAGCCCCAGCATTTT,CASSYSTGVNQPQHF
TRBV15,TRBJ1-1,many,-,TGTGCCACCAGCAGAGATCTCCGAGGTGAAGCTTTCTTT,CATSRDLRGEAFF
TRBV14,TRBJ2-7,few,TRBD1,TGTGCCAGCAGCCAAGTTTGGGACAGCCGGACCTACGAGCAGTACTTC,CASSQVWDSRTYEQYF
TRBV3-1,TRBJ2-2,-,TRBD1,TGTGCCAGCAGCGTCCGGGACAGATCTTCCAGGGAGCTGTTTTTT,CASSVRDRSSRELFF
TRBV27,TRBJ2-1,-,-,TGTGCCAGCAGTCCCACTTCCGGGACGGCGTACAATGAGCAGTTCTTC,CASSPTSGTAYNEQFF
TRBV3-1,TRBJ1-2,few,-,TGTGCCAGCAGCCTCGCGCGAGGGTCTGACTATGGCTACACCTTC,CASSLARGSDYGYTF
TRBV3-1,TRBJ1-6,many,TRBD1,TGTGCCAGCAGCCCTCCTGACAGGGATCCTTCGGCGTCACCCCTCCACTTT,CASSPPDRDPSASPLHF
TRBV27,TRBJ1-1,few,-,TGTGCCAGCAGCCCCCCCCGACAGGCCTCTGAAGCTTTCTTT,CASSPPRQASEAFF
TRBV10-3,TRBJ2-2,-,-,TGTGCCATCAGTTACAGGGTTGAGAACACCGGGGAGCTGTTTTTT,CAISYRVENTGELFF
TRBV2,TRBJ1-4,many,TRBD1,TGTGCCAGCAGGGCGGGACAGTTTAATGAAAAACTGTTTTTT,CASRAGQFNEKLFF
TRBV10-1,TRBJ2-5,-,-,TGCGCCAGCAGTGACGGGACACTAAGAGGACTAAAACAAGAGACCCAGTACTTC,CASSDGTLRGLKQETQYF
TRBV5-1,TRBJ2-1,-,TRBD1,TGCGCCAGCAGCCGCAGGGGGAAGGGCTACAATGAGCAGTTCTTC,CASSRRGKGYNEQFF
TRBV7-3,TRBJ2-7,-,-,TGTGCCAGCAGCTTCTCCACCGGGACTGACTGGGGCAAGCAGTACTTC,CASSFSTGTDWGKQYF
TRBV20-1,TRBJ2-7,many,-,TGCAGTGCCCGTGGACAGCCCGAACCCTACGAGCAGTACTTC,CSARGQPEPYEQYF
TRBV7-8,TRBJ1-4,-,TRBD1,TGTGCCAGCAGCTGGGACAGGGGGCTTGAAAAACTGTTTTTT,CASSWDRGLEKLFF